This T cell receptor beta chain was profiled in a study of T cells in Graves' hyperthyroidism and ophthalmopathy. There were TCR beta CDR3 regions amplified from RNA transcripts. The TCR CDR3 was amplified in a first-round RT-PCR using the HTBI primer set. TCRdb analysed the multiplex PCR reads with MiXCR anew, one entry per CDR3 protein. The table has about 590,000 distinct CDR3 sequences, 15% to 19% seen once. V was trimmed by 0 bases and J by 8 bases, leaving 14 bases between them. This CDR3 is 15 amino acids long. Looked up from germline, CDR1 is SGHTA and CDR2 is FQGTGA. In this sample, this clonotype turned up many times.

Sequenced sample: blood. The TCR sequence derives from a woman aged 25 to 39 with Graves' hyperthyroidism. This chain connects TRBV7-3 to TRBJ2-1; D is perhaps TRBD1 or TRBD2 (6 bases each). CDR3 bases: TGTGCCAGCAGCTTAACCCTAGCGAGGGGGGATGAGCAGTTCTTC. This codes for CASSLTLARGDEQFF.